These T cell receptor beta chains were read from a single sample in a study of cytomegalovirus exposure and HLA in healthy donors. The assay was immunoSEQ multiplex PCR, and TCRdb's table has in-frame clones only and misses some. Seen here are 110,000 to 150,000 clones, around 73% observed once, and the top ten hold around 1.6%. Sequencing was performed on PBMCs. Receptors originate from a female donor in good health and CMV-seronegative. Each CDR3 is given without its conserved first and last residue. Each record gives: D gene, V gene, J gene, CDR3 protein. The D gene is left open where the match is weak.

D gene: -
V gene: TRBV9
J gene: TRBJ1-3
CDR3 protein: ASSPGALSSGNTIY

D gene: -
V gene: TRBV6-1
J gene: TRBJ2-2
CDR3 protein: ASSTVNTGELF

D gene: -
V gene: TRBV7-3
J gene: TRBJ1-1
CDR3 protein: ASSSLLTWTDTEAF

D gene: TRBD1
V gene: TRBV10-2
J gene: -
CDR3 protein: ASSSDRGEQY

D gene: TRBD1
V gene: TRBV19
J gene: TRBJ1-6
CDR3 protein: ASSWDRDNSPLH

D gene: TRBD1
V gene: TRBV5-1
J gene: TRBJ1-2
CDR3 protein: ASSLAGQGVDYGYT

D gene: -
V gene: TRBV5-5
J gene: TRBJ2-7
CDR3 protein: ASSLGGAANPSYEQY

D gene: -
V gene: TRBV10-2
J gene: TRBJ1-1
CDR3 protein: ASSERGGEAF

D gene: -
V gene: TRBV6-1
J gene: TRBJ2-1
CDR3 protein: ASSEGARNEQF

D gene: -
V gene: TRBV6-1
J gene: TRBJ1-5
CDR3 protein: ASSDRIEQPQH

D gene: TRBD1
V gene: TRBV11-2
J gene: TRBJ2-1
CDR3 protein: ASNQPPGQGGYNEQF

D gene: -
V gene: TRBV9
J gene: TRBJ2-5
CDR3 protein: ASSVVSGGETQY

D gene: -
V gene: TRBV5-1
J gene: TRBJ1-2
CDR3 protein: ASSLAPANTILTQNYGYT

D gene: -
V gene: TRBV5-1
J gene: TRBJ2-5
CDR3 protein: ASIKYGEETQY

D gene: TRBD1
V gene: TRBV11-2
J gene: TRBJ2-7
CDR3 protein: ASSFTGGGYEQY

D gene: TRBD1
V gene: TRBV5-4
J gene: TRBJ2-5
CDR3 protein: ASRHPTGGETQY

D gene: TRBD2
V gene: TRBV12-5
J gene: TRBJ2-7
CDR3 protein: ASGPTLAGVPYEQY

D gene: -
V gene: TRBV7-8
J gene: TRBJ2-7
CDR3 protein: ASSLRTVTYEQY

D gene: -
V gene: TRBV6-6
J gene: TRBJ2-7
CDR3 protein: ASSLKVVAYEQY

D gene: -
V gene: TRBV7-2
J gene: TRBJ1-4
CDR3 protein: ASSLVLNTGGSNEKLF

D gene: -
V gene: TRBV4-1
J gene: TRBJ2-7
CDR3 protein: ASSQEAGTLTYEQY

D gene: TRBD1
V gene: TRBV7-9
J gene: TRBJ1-1
CDR3 protein: ASSLARTGDTEAF

D gene: TRBD1
V gene: TRBV12-5
J gene: TRBJ1-1
CDR3 protein: ASGPDRGNTEAF

D gene: TRBD1
V gene: TRBV5-1
J gene: TRBJ1-2
CDR3 protein: ASSFFGQDYGYT

D gene: -
V gene: TRBV6-1
J gene: TRBJ1-5
CDR3 protein: ASTIHSNQPQH

D gene: -
V gene: TRBV9
J gene: TRBJ2-7
CDR3 protein: ASSVGPGEDEQY

D gene: -
V gene: TRBV30
J gene: TRBJ2-3
CDR3 protein: AWTTGTTDTQY

D gene: -
V gene: TRBV27
J gene: TRBJ2-3
CDR3 protein: ASRRGADLDTQY

D gene: TRBD1
V gene: TRBV28
J gene: TRBJ2-1
CDR3 protein: ASSADRLLNEQF

D gene: TRBD1
V gene: TRBV14
J gene: TRBJ2-3
CDR3 protein: ASSQWTGYFTDTQY

D gene: -
V gene: TRBV7-9
J gene: TRBJ1-1
CDR3 protein: ASSLSGNTEAF

D gene: -
V gene: TRBV6-6
J gene: TRBJ2-7
CDR3 protein: ASSDTGTPYEQY

D gene: -
V gene: TRBV27
J gene: TRBJ2-3
CDR3 protein: ASSFLPGTDTQY

D gene: TRBD2
V gene: TRBV27
J gene: TRBJ2-7
CDR3 protein: ASSPGLAGVQPYEQY

D gene: TRBD2
V gene: TRBV27
J gene: TRBJ2-3
CDR3 protein: ASRDRPGLAGLTDTQY

D gene: TRBD1
V gene: TRBV11-3
J gene: TRBJ1-3
CDR3 protein: ASSRSTVTGVGNTIY

D gene: TRBD2
V gene: TRBV30
J gene: TRBJ2-5
CDR3 protein: AWSVRLAGDGQY

D gene: TRBD2
V gene: TRBV2
J gene: TRBJ2-5
CDR3 protein: ASSDITSEETQY

D gene: TRBD1
V gene: TRBV7-9
J gene: TRBJ2-5
CDR3 protein: ASSLATGGPETQY

D gene: -
V gene: TRBV7-9
J gene: TRBJ1-6
CDR3 protein: ASSLGAQGGSPLH

D gene: -
V gene: TRBV5-1
J gene: TRBJ1-2
CDR3 protein: ASRREGPKDGYT

D gene: -
V gene: TRBV28
J gene: TRBJ1-2
CDR3 protein: SVGADYGYT

D gene: TRBD2
V gene: TRBV6-5
J gene: TRBJ2-7
CDR3 protein: ASSYLAGGPVEQY

D gene: -
V gene: TRBV19
J gene: TRBJ1-5
CDR3 protein: ASRESGGNQPQH

D gene: TRBD2
V gene: TRBV30
J gene: TRBJ2-2
CDR3 protein: AWSVPPPAGANTGELF

D gene: -
V gene: TRBV7-6
J gene: TRBJ2-2
CDR3 protein: ASSFRYTGELF